The entry that follows covers one T cell receptor (beta chain) sequence. This receptor's antigen is unknown. Within one base of it there is no much larger clone, and no base qualities were kept. TCRbeta CDR3 regions were amplified from genomic DNA using the immunoSEQ Assay, a bias-controlled multiplex PCR. The original methods were these. The number of nucleated cells in each sample was estimated from the amplification of reference gene primers within the assay. Sequence reads were collapsed and filtered to measure the absolute abundance of every unique TCRbeta CDR3 rearrangement. For each sample, productive Simpson clonality was calculated by taking the square root of Simpson's diversity index across productive rearrangements. Imported from immuneACCESS, the table was reduced by TCRdb to in-frame sequences with V and J called. These copies leave out some clones; in studies compared against another copy, an unresolved V gene accounts for under half, and the cause of the remainder is not known. The V and J calls and clone size are taken from that table; D and trimming were inferred from the DNA. The sample table contains 100,000 to 150,000 clones; only one count was recorded for around 70% of them. The ten largest account for roughly 5.5% of the sample.

Taken from the germline V gene, the CDR1 and CDR2 loops are MNHEY and SVGAGI. The CDR3 has 15 amino acids, counting the end cysteine and phenylalanine. CDR3 DNA only is kept here, 45 bases in frame from base 1. At the junction V is shortened by 8 bases and J by 4 bases; bases outside the gene matches: 12. The collaborating institutions used their own protocols to collect whole blood in K2EDTA tubes. For TCRbeta analysis, collaborators shipped samples as frozen whole blood, isolated PBMCs, or DNA extracted from either of those sample types. The data stem from a study of blood T cell repertoires in COVID-19 (dated by TCRdb to about 2020). With respect to the entire study: Collaborator samples came from the United States, Italy and Spain and covered acute and convalescent phases of COVID-19. Deeply sampled blood TCRbeta repertoires from subjects exposed to, actively infected with, or recovered from COVID-19 were included in the dataset. The samples were drawn from two sources: the first 160 participants of the ongoing ImmuneRACE study, and approximately 1,300 subjects contributed by 6 global collaborators. The repertoires were made available in a free public database intended to serve as a resource for research on the immune response to SARS-CoV-2. The material from the prospective study consisted of cDNA or gDNA derived from T cells, B-cell-depleted T cells, or PBMCs. A de-identified subject ID, COVID-19 status, age in years and sex were almost always included in the sample metadata. HLA class I and class II types, where available, came from metadata supplied by the sample provider rather than from assay-based typing. Overall study outcomes, separate from this receptor: The amount of clinical and demographic metadata varied by source and participant and was provided uncurated.

This sequence was found in a man in his sixties with acute or convalescent COVID-19. The sample consisted of peripheral blood. The rearranged chain carries TRBV6-5 and TRBJ2-7, with TRBD1 identical over 9 junction bases. The CDR3 region reads CASRDREKRGYEQYF. The DNA sequence is as follows: TGTGCCAGCCGGGACAGGGAAAAGAGAGGATACGAGCAGTACTTC.